The present entry profiles one TCR beta chain with its context. The data were obtained in a study of blood T cells in healthy people across ages. Study-level information: Researchers report that template switching captured about one barcoded beta molecule per two T cells.

Then a second PCR, running about 6 to 12 cycles, was carried out with a sample-barcoded 5' primer and a J-beta primer mix. One entry per CDR3 protein, called by TCRdb with MiXCR from the 5' RACE reads. The sample holds around 780,000 distinct CDR3 sequences, roughly three fifths seen once. Input material: blood. The receptor's source is a man aged 35-49 years in good health.

CDR3 in DNA: TGTGCCAGCAGTTTACAATTAGGCATTGCGGGACTAGCGGGTAACTACAATGAGCAGTTCTTC. Amino acids: CASSLQLGIAGLAGNYNEQFF. The J gene is TRBJ2-1, the V gene TRBV12-3 or TRBV12-4; TRBD2 matches 12 bases. Trimming took 2 bases from V and 3 from J; bases not matched to a gene: 17. The length of the CDR3 is 21 residues.